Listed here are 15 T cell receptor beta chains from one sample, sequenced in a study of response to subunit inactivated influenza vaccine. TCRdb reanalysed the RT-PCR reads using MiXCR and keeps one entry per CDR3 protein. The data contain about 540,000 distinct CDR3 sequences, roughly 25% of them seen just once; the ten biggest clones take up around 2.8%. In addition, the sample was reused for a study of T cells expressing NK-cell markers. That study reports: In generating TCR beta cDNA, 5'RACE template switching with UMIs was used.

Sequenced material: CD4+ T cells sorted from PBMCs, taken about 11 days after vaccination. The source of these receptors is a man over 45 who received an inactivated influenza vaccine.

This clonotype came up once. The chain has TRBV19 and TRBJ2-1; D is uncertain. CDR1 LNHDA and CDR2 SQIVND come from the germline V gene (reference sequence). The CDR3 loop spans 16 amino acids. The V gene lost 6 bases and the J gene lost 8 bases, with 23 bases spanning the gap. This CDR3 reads CASSPLGLWLGDEQFF. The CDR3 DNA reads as TGTGCCAGTAGCCCCCTAGGCTTGTGGCTGGGCGATGAGCAGTTCTTC.

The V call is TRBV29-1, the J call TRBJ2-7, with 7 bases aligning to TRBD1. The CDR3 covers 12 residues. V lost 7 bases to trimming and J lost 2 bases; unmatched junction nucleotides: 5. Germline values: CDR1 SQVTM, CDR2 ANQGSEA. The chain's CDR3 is CSALDRAYEQYF. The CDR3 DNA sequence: TGCAGCGCCCTCGACAGGGCCTACGAGCAGTACTTC.

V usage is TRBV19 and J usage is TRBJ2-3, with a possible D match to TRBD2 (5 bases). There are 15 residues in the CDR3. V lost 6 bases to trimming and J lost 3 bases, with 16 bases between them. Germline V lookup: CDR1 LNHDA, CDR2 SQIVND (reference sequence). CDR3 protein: CASRAPREATDTQYF. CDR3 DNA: TGTGCCAGTAGGGCGCCACGGGAAGCTACAGATACGCAGTATTTT.

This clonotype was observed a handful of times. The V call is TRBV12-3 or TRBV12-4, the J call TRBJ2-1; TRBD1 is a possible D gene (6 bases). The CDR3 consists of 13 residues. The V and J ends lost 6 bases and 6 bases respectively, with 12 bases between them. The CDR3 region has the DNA TGTGCCAGCAGAAACAGGGCGGTCAATGAGCAGTTCTTC. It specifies CASRNRAVNEQFF.

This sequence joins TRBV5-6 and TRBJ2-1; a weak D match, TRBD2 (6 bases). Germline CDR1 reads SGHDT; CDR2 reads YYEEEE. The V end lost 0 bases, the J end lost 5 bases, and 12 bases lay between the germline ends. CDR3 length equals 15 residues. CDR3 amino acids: CASSLVGTVNNEQFF. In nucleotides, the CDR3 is TGTGCCAGCAGCTTGGTAGGGACTGTGAACAATGAGCAGTTCTTC. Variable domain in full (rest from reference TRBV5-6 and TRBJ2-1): DAGVTQSPTHLIKTRGQQVTLRCSPKSGHDTVSWYQQALGQGPQFIFQYYEEEERQRGNFPDRFSGHQFPNYSSELNVNALLLGDSALYLCASSLVGTVNNEQFFGPGTRLTVL.

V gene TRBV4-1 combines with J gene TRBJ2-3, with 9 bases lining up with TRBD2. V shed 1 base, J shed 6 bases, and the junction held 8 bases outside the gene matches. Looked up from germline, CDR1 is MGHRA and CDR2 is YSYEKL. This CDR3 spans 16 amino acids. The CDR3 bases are TGCGCCAGCAGCCAAGGAATTGGCGGGGGGGTGGATACGCAGTATTTT. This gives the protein CASSQGIGGGVDTQYF.

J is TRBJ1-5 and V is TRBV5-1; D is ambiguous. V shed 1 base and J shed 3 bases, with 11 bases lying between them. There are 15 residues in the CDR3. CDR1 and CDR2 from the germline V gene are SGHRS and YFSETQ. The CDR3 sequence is CASSLTFGANQPQHF. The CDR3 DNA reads TGCGCCAGCAGCTTGACGTTCGGAGCCAATCAGCCCCAGCATTTT. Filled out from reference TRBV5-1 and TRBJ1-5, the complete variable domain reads KAGVTQTPRYLIKTRGQQVTLSCSPISGHRSVSWYQQTPGQGLQFLFEYFSETQRNKGNFPGRFSGRQFSNSRSEMNVSTLELGDSALYLCASSLTFGANQPQHFGDGTRLSIL.

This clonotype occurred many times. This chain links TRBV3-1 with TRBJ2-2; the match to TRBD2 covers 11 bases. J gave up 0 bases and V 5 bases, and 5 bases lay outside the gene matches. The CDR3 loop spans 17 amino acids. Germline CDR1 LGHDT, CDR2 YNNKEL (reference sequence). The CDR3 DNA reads TGTGCCAGCAGCAGGACTAGCGGGTTCGCGAACACCGGGGAGCTGTTTTTT. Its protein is CASSRTSGFANTGELFF.

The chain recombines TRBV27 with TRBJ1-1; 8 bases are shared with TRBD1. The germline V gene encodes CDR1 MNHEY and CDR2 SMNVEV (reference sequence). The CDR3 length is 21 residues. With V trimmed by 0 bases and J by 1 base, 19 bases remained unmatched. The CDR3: CASSLSFGGQGARGRNTEAFF. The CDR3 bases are TGTGCCAGCAGTTTATCATTTGGGGGCCAGGGGGCGCGGGGGAGGAACACTGAAGCTTTCTTT.

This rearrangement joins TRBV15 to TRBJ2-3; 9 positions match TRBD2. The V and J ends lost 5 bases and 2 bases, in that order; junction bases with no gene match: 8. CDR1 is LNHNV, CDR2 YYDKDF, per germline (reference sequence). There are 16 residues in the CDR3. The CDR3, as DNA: TGTGCCACCAGCGAGCGGCGGGGGGGCGTCACAGATACGCAGTATTTT. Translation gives CATSERRGGVTDTQYF.

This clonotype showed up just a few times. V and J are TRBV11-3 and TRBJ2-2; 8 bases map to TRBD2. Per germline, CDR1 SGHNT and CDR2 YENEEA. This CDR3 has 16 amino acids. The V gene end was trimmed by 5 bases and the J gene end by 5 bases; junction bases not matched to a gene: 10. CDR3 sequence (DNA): TGTGCCAGCAGCAGAGCTGGTAGCGGGATTACCGGGGAGCTGTTTTTT. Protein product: CASSRAGSGITGELFF.

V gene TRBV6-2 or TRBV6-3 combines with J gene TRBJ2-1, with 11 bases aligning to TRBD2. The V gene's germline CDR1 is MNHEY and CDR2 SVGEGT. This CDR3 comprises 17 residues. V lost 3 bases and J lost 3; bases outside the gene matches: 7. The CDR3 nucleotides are TGTGCCAGCAGTTATTCGTTAGCGGGGGGGCACTACAATGAGCAGTTCTTC. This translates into CASSYSLAGGHYNEQFF.

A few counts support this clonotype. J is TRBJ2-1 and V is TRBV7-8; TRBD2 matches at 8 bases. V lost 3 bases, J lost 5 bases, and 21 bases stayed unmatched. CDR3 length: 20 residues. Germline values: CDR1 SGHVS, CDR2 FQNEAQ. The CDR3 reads CASSLLSGLVSGPMNNEQFF. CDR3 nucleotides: TGTGCCAGCAGCTTGCTGTCGGGACTAGTCTCTGGGCCGATGAACAATGAGCAGTTCTTC.

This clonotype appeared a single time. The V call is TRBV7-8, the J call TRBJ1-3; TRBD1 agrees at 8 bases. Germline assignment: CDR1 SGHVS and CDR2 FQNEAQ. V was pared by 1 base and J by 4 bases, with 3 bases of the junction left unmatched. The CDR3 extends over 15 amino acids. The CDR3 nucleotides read TGTGCCAGCAGCTTAGTATCAGGGGGCGGAAACACCATATATTTT. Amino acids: CASSLVSGGGNTIYF.

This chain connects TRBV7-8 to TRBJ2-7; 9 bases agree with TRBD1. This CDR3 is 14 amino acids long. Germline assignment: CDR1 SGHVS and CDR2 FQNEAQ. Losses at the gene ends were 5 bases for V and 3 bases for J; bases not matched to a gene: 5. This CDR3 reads CASSMTGGGYEQYF. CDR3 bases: TGTGCCAGCAGCATGACAGGGGGAGGCTACGAGCAGTACTTC.